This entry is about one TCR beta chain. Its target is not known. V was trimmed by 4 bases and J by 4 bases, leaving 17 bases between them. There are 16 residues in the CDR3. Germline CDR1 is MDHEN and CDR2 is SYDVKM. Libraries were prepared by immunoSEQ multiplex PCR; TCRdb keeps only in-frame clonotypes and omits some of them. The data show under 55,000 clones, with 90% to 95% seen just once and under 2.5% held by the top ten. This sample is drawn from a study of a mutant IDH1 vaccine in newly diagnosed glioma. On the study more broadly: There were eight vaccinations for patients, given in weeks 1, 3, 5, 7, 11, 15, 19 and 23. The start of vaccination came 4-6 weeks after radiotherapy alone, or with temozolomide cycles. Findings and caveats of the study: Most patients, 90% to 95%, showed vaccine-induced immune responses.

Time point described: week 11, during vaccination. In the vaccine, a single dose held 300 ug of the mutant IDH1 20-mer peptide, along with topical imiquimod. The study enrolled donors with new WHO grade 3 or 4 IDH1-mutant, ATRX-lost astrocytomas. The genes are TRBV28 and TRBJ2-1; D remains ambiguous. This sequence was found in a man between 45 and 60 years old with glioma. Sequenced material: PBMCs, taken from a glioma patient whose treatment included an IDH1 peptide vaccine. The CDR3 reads CASSWALPGSYNEQFF. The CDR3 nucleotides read TGTGCCAGCAGTTGGGCCCTTCCTGGGTCTTACAATGAGCAGTTCTTC.